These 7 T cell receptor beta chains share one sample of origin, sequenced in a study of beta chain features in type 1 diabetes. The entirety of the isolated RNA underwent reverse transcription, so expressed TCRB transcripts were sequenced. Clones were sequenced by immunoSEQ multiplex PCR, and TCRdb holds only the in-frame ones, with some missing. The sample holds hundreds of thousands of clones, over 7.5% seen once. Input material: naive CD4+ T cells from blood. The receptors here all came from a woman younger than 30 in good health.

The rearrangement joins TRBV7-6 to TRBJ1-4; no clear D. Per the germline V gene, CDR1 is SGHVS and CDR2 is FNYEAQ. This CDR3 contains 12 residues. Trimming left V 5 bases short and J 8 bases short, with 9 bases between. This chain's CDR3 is CASSPRGEKLFF. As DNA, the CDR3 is TGTGCCAGCAGCCCCCGAGGAGAAAAACTGTTTTTT.

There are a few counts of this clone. Here the CDR3 reads CASSTRVSGSWYF. The CDR3 DNA is TGTGCCAGCAGCACCCGGGTTAGCGGGAGTTGGTACTTC. This sequence joins TRBV14 and TRBJ2-7, with TRBD2 matching 9 bases. In germline, CDR1 is SGHDN, CDR2 FVKESK. The CDR3 covers 13 residues. V dropped 5 bases and J dropped 12; count of bases not matched to a gene: 11.

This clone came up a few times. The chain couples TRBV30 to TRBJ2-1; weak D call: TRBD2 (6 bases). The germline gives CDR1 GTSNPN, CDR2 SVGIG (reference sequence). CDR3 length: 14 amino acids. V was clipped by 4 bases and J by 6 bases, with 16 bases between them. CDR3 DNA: TGTGCCTGGAACCGGGGGAGACGGTCCAATGAGCAGTTCTTC. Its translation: CAWNRGRRSNEQFF.

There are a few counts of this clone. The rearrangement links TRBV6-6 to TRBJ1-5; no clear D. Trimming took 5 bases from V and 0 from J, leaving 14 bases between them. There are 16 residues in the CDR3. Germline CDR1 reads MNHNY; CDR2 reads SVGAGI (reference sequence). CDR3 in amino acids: CASSVVTVSSNQPQHF. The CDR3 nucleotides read TGTGCCAGCAGTGTAGTAACAGTCTCTAGCAATCAGCCCCAGCATTTT.

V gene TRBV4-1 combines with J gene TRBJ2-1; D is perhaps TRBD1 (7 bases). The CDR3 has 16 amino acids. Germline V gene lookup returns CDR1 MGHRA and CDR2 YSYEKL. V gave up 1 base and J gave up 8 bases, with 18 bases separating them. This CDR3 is CASSQAGRQGGHEQFF. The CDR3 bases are TGCGCCAGCAGCCAAGCGGGGAGGCAGGGGGGACATGAGCAGTTCTTC.

CDR3 residues: CASSFPHRGERQPQHF. In DNA, the CDR3 is TGTGCCAGCAGCTTCCCACACCGGGGGGAGAGGCAGCCCCAGCATTTT. The chain employs TRBV7-3 and TRBJ1-5, with a possible D match to TRBD1 (5 bases). CDR1 and CDR2 from the germline V gene are SGHTA and FQGTGA. Trimming left V 3 bases short and J 7 bases short, with 19 bases between. The CDR3 loop spans 16 amino acids.

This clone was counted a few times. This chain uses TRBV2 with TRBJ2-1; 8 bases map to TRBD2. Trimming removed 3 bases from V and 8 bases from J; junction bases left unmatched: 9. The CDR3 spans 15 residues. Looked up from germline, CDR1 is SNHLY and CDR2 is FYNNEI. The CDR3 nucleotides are TGTGCCAGCAGTGACCCCGGGGGGGGGTTCGATGAGCAGTTCTTC. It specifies CASSDPGGGFDEQFF.